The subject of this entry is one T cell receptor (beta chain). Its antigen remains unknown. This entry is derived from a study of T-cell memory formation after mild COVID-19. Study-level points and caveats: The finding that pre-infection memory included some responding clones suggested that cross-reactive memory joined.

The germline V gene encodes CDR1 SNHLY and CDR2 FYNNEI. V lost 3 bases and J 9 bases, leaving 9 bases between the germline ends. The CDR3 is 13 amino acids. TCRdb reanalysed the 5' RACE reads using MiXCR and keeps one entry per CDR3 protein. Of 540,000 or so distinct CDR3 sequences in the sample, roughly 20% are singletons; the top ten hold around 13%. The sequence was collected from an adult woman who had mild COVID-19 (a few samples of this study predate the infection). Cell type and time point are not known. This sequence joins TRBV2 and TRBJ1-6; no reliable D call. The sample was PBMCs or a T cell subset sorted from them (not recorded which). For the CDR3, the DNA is TGTGCCAGCAGTGATGTAGAGGGTTCACCCCTCCACTTT. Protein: CASSDVEGSPLHF. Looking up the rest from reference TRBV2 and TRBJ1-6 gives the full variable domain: EPEVTQTPSHQVTQMGQEVILRCVPISNHLYFYWYRQILGQKVEFLVSFYNNEISEKSEIFDDQFSVERPDGSNFTLKIRSTKLEDSAMYFCASSDVEGSPLHFGNGTRLTVT.